These 14 T cell receptor beta chains originate from one sample sequenced in a study of coeliac disease. Some clones are missing from TCRdb's copy, which holds only in-frame ones; the method was immunoSEQ multiplex PCR. The profile shows a few thousand clones, roughly two thirds of them singletons. The material sequenced was lamina propria lymphocytes from the gut. The receptors come from a woman aged 45-60 years with celiac disease on a gluten-free diet.

This clone was seen just once. V and J are TRBV5-1 and TRBJ1-2, with D perhaps matching TRBD1 (5 bases). Germline V gene sequence: CDR1 SGHRS, CDR2 YFSETQ. The CDR3 sequence is 13 residues long. The V end was cut by 0 bases, the J end by 6 bases, with 9 bases between. CDR3 coding DNA: TGCGCCAGCAGCTTGGACGGGGGTCATGGCTACACCTTC. Translated, it gives CASSLDGGHGYTF. The full variable domain, rest sourced from reference TRBV5-1 and TRBJ1-2, is KAGVTQTPRYLIKTRGQQVTLSCSPISGHRSVSWYQQTPGQGLQFLFEYFSETQRNKGNFPGRFSGRQFSNSRSEMNVSTLELGDSALYLCASSLDGGHGYTFGSGTRLTVV.

The chain uses TRBV9 and TRBJ1-2, with 11 bases aligning to TRBD1. Looked up from germline, CDR1 is SGDLS and CDR2 is YYNGEE. Trimming cost V 3 bases and J 3 bases; bases outside gene matches: 10. The CDR3 length is 17 residues. In DNA, the CDR3 is TGTGCCAGCAGCGACCGGGACAGGGGGGTTCATGACTATGGCTACACCTTC. Translated, it gives CASSDRDRGVHDYGYTF.

CDR3 region: CAWSRGRVNTGELFF. In DNA form, the CDR3 reads TGTGCCTGGAGTCGAGGGAGGGTGAACACCGGGGAGCTGTTTTTT. The chain recombines TRBV30 with TRBJ2-2, with 7 bases lining up with TRBD2. Unmatched junction bases numbered 4, after V lost 2 bases and J lost 1 base. The CDR3 length is 15 residues. From germline, CDR1 is GTSNPN and CDR2 SVGIG (reference sequence). Full variable domain (outside the CDR3, taken from reference TRBV30 and TRBJ2-2): SQTIHQWPATLVQPVGSPLSLECTVEGTSNPNLYWYRQAAGRGLQLLFYSVGIGQISSEVPQNLSASRPQDRQFILSSKKLLLSDSGFYLCAWSRGRVNTGELFFGEGSRLTVL.

This sequence joins TRBV18 and TRBJ2-2, with D maybe TRBD1 (5 bases). Germline-derived CDR1 and CDR2 are KGHSH and LQKENI. The V gene lost 1 base and the J gene lost 5 bases, with 11 bases spanning the gap. This CDR3 has 15 amino acids. The CDR3 spells CASSPLQGRTGELFF. The CDR3 DNA follows: TGTGCCAGCTCACCACTGCAGGGAAGGACCGGGGAGCTGTTTTTT.

This clone was recorded once. The V gene is TRBV7-7, the J gene TRBJ2-3; 8 nucleotides agree with TRBD1. The germline CDR1 and CDR2 sequences are SSHAT and FNYEAQ (reference sequence). Losses at the gene ends were 1 base for V and 0 bases for J; bases not matched to a gene: 6. This CDR3 has 17 residues. CDR3 sequence (DNA): TGTGCCAGCAGCTTAGGAGGGACAGGTAAAAGCACAGATACGCAGTATTTT. Its protein is CASSLGGTGKSTDTQYF. The full variable domain, with the rest looked up from reference TRBV7-7 and TRBJ2-3, is GAGVSQSPRYKVTKRGQDVTLRCDPISSHATLYWYQQALGQGPEFLTYFNYEAQPDKSGLPSDRFSAERPEGSISTLTIQRTEQRDSAMYRCASSLGGTGKSTDTQYFGPGTRLTVL.

As for this clone: Its ends do not fully match the called genes, so a read error is possible. Additional DNA sequences in this sample encode the identical CDR3. The gene calls are TRBV7-2 and TRBJ1-6; D not resolved. Germline V gene lookup returns CDR1 SGHTA and CDR2 FQGNSA. The CDR3 totals 15 residues. CDR3 in DNA: TGTGCCAGCAGCTTAACGGGGAACCCTAATTCCCCCCTCCACTTT. The encoded protein is CASSLTGNPNSPLHF.

This clone was detected once. The genes are TRBV28 and TRBJ1-6; D remains unclear. The CDR3 extends over 14 amino acids. Germline V gene lookup returns CDR1 MDHEN and CDR2 SYDVKM. Trimming took off 2 bases at V and 5 bases at J, with 7 bases between the two ends. DNA for the CDR3: TGTGCCAGCAGTTTAAGGGAGAATAATTCACCCCTCCACTTT. Translating it yields CASSLRENNSPLHF.

The rearrangement joins TRBV7-9 to TRBJ2-7; D uncertain. V shed 4 bases and J shed 4 bases, with 5 bases lying between them. The CDR3 is 11 amino acids. Germline V gene lookup returns CDR1 SEHNR and CDR2 FQNEAQ (reference sequence). In nucleotides, the CDR3 is TGTGCCAGCAGCTACCAGTACGAGCAGTACTTC. Translation gives CASSYQYEQYF.

V and J are TRBV28 and TRBJ2-3; 10 nucleotides align to TRBD1. The CDR3 covers 17 residues. Germline V gene sequence: CDR1 MDHEN, CDR2 SYDVKM. V shed 5 bases, J shed 5 bases, and the junction held 13 bases outside the gene matches. Written as DNA, the CDR3 is TGTGCCAGCAGTCCACCTCTAACCGGGACAGGGGAAGATACGCAGTATTTT. Translated: CASSPPLTGTGEDTQYF.

A few counts support this clone. The chain employs TRBV4-1 and TRBJ2-5; 8 bases align to TRBD2. CDR3 length equals 16 residues. The V gene end was trimmed by 1 base and the J gene end by 2 bases; junction bases not matched to a gene: 6. Germline assignment: CDR1 MGHRA and CDR2 YSYEKL. CDR3 amino acids: CASSQVGAGEQETQYF. As DNA, the CDR3 is TGCGCCAGCAGCCAAGTTGGAGCGGGAGAACAAGAGACCCAGTACTTC.

The rearrangement links TRBV7-2 to TRBJ1-4; perhaps TRBD1 as D (5 bases). Trimming cost V 2 bases and J 10 bases, with 14 bases left between them. CDR3 length: 14 amino acids. Germline V gene data show CDR1 as SGHTA and CDR2 as FQGNSA. The CDR3 region has the DNA TGTGCCAGCAGCTTAAGGGGAGGCGGTGGAAAACTGTTTTTT. It is translated as CASSLRGGGGKLFF.

The rearrangement joins TRBV5-6 to TRBJ1-1; no clear D gene. The CDR3 length is 12 residues. Trimming removed 4 bases at V and 7 bases at J, with 11 bases between. Germline V gives CDR1 SGHDT, CDR2 YYEEEE. The CDR3 DNA sequence: TGTGCCAGCAGCCGACGGTCTAGTGAAGCTTTCTTT. This gives the protein CASSRRSSEAFF.

The rearrangement joins TRBV4-3 to TRBJ1-3; TRBD1 agrees at 7 bases. Germline V gene data show CDR1 as LGHNA and CDR2 as YSLEER. V trimming: 4 bases; J trimming: 4 bases; junction bases outside the gene matches: 16. The CDR3 has 18 residues. CDR3 bases: TGCGCCAGCAGCCCCGGAAAGGGCCGAGGGGGCGAAGGAAACACCATATATTTT. This codes for CASSPGKGRGGEGNTIYF.

V gene TRBV29-1 combines with J gene TRBJ2-5; TRBD1 matches at 9 bases. TRBJ2-7 explains the end of the DNA better; the J call may be wrong. From germline, CDR1 is SQVTM and CDR2 ANQGSEA. The CDR3 length is 12 residues. The CDR3 spells CSGADRGYEQYF. Here the CDR3 DNA reads TGCAGCGGCGCGGACAGGGGCTACGAGCAGTACTTC.